This TCR beta chain was captured by sequencing in a study of blood T cell repertoires in COVID-19. V shed 8 bases and J 5 bases; nucleotides not matched to a gene: 10. Germline lookup yields CDR1 LNHDA and CDR2 SQIVND (reference sequence). CDR3 size: 14 residues. This clone was recorded only once. Libraries were prepared by immunoSEQ multiplex PCR; TCRdb keeps only in-frame clonotypes and omits some of them. The data show around 300,000 clones, with roughly 90% seen just once and 2.2% held by the top ten. The chain recombines TRBV19 with TRBJ2-5, with 8 bases matching TRBD1. Sequenced sample: peripheral blood. This clonotype originated in a woman in her thirties with COVID-19, enrolled during active disease. Written as DNA, the CDR3 is TGTGCCAGTTGTTCCAGGGGGCTGGAGGAGACCCAGTACTTC. Amino acid sequence: CASCSRGLEETQYF.